This T cell receptor (beta chain) was identified during a study of T cells after posttransplantation cyclophosphamide. A remark on this clone: Antigen: not known.

This CDR3 comprises 16 residues. Germline V gives CDR1 SGHTA, CDR2 FQGNSA. V was clipped by 1 base and J by 5 bases, with 16 bases between them. A marrow graft followed busulfan-fludarabine conditioning, with cyclophosphamide on days +3 and +4. Whole-study results and caveats: Donor-recipient repertoire similarity was low at 1-2 months, rising over year one. Blood and skin or GI T cell repertoires showed limited TRB overlap.

Clones were sequenced by immunoSEQ multiplex PCR, and TCRdb holds only the in-frame ones, with some missing. The sample shows 30,000 to 45,000 clones, approximately 78% of them seen only once. The V and J genes are TRBV7-2 and TRBJ2-3, with D perhaps TRBD2 (5 bases). This specimen was CD4+ T cells sorted from blood, taken 1903 days after a stem cell transplant with posttransplant cyclophosphamide. This TCR derives from a female patient aged 40 to 50 who received an allogeneic stem cell transplant from a related donor, was CMV-positive, and had no GVHD. Some of these T cells may belong to the graft donor. CDR3 coding DNA: TGTGCCAGCAGCTTAGGCCGGGGAATGAGTGGAGATACGCAGTATTTT. Amino acid sequence: CASSLGRGMSGDTQYF.